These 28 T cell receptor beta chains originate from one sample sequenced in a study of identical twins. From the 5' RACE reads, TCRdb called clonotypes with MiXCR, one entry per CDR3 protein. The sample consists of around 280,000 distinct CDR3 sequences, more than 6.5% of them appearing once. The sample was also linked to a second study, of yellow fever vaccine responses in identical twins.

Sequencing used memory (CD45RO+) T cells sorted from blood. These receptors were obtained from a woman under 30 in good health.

The CDR3 loop is CASQQGFGNQPQHF. The DNA of the CDR3 is TGTGCCAGCCAACAGGGGTTTGGCAATCAGCCCCAGCATTTT. V usage is TRBV6-1 and J usage is TRBJ1-5, with 7 bases lining up with TRBD1. The germline CDR1 and CDR2 sequences are MNHNS and SASEGT. The CDR3 contains 14 residues. V shed 8 bases and J 2 bases; nucleotides not matched to a gene: 6.

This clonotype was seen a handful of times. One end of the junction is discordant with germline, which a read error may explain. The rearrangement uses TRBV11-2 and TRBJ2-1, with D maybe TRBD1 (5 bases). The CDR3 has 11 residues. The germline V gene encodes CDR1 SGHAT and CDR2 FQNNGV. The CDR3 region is CASSLVGARIF. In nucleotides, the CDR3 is TGTGCCAGCAGCTTAGTAGGGGCAAGGATCTTC.

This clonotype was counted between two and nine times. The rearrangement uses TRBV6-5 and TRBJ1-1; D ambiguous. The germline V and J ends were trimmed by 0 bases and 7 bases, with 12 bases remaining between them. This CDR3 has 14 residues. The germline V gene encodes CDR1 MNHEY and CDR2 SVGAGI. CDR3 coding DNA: TGTGCCAGCAGTTACTCGATGACGGGAGGTGAAGCTTTCTTT. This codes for CASSYSMTGGEAFF.

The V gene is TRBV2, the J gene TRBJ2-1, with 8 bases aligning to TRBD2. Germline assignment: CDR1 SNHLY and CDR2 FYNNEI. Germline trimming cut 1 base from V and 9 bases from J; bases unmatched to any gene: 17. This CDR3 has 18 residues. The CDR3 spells CASSEVLGLADPRGEQFF. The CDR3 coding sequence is TGTGCCAGCAGTGAAGTGTTAGGACTAGCCGACCCGAGGGGTGAGCAGTTCTTC.

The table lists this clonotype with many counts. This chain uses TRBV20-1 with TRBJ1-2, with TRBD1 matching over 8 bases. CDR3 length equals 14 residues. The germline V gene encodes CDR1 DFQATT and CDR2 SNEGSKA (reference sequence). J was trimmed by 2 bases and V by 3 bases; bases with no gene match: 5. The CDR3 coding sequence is TGCAGTGCTAGCCGCGGGACAGGAAACTATGGCTACACCTTC. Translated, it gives CSASRGTGNYGYTF.

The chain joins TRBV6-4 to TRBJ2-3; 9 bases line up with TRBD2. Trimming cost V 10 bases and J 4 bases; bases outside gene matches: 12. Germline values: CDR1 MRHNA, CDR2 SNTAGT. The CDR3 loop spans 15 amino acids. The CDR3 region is CATQSEAGGSDTQYF. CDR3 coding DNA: TGTGCCACCCAATCGGAAGCGGGGGGATCAGATACGCAGTATTTT.

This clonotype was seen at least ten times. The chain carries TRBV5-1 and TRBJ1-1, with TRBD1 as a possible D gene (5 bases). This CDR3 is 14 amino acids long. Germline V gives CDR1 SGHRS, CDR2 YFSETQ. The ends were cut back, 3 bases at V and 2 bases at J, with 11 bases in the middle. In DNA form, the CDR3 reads TGCGCCAGCAGCTCCGGGGGACGTAACACTGAAGCTTTCTTT. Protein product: CASSSGGRNTEAFF.

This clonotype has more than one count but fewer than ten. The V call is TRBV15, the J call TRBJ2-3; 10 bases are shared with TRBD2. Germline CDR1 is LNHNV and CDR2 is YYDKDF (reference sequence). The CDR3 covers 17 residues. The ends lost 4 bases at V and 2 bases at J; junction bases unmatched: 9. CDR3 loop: CATSITAAGGPTDTQYF. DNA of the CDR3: TGTGCCACCAGCATTACAGCAGCGGGGGGGCCCACAGATACGCAGTATTTT. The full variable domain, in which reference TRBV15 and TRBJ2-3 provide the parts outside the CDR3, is DAMVIQNPRYQVTQFGKPVTLSCSQTLNHNVMYWYQQKSSQAPKLLFHYYDKDFNNEADTPDNFQSRRPNTSFCFLDIRSPGLGDTAMYLCATSITAAGGPTDTQYFGPGTRLTVL.

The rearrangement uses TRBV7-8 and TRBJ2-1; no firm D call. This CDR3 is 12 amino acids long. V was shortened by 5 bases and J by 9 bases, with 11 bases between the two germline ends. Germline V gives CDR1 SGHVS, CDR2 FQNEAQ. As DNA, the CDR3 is TGTGCCAGCAGCCCTCTAGGCACTGAGCAGTTCTTC. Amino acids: CASSPLGTEQFF.

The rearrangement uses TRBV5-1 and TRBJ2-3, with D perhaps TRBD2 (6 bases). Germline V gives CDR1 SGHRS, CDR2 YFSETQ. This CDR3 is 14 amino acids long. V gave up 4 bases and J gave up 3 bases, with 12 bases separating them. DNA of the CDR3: TGCGCCAGCAGCCCGGAGGGCCCGACAGATACGCAGTATTTT. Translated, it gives CASSPEGPTDTQYF.

This CDR3 is CASRPRGGETQYF. DNA for the CDR3: TGCGCCAGCAGACCACGGGGAGGGGAGACCCAGTACTTC. V is TRBV10-2 and J is TRBJ2-5, with 7 bases that match TRBD2. V shed 6 bases and J 5 bases; nucleotides not matched to a gene: 6. The CDR3 runs to 13 residues. Germline loops: CDR1 WSHSY, CDR2 SAAADI.

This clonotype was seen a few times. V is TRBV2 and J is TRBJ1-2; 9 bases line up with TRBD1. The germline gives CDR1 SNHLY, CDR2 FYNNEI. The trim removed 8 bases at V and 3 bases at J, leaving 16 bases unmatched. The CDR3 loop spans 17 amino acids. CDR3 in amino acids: CASGRGTGLLVDYGYTF. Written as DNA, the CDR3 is TGTGCCAGCGGCAGAGGGACAGGGTTGCTTGTAGACTATGGCTACACCTTC.

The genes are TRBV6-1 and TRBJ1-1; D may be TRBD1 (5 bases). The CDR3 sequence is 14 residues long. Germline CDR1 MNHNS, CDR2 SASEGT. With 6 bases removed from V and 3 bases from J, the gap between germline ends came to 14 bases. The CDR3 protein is CASREGLGYTEAFF. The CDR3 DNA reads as TGTGCCAGCAGGGAGGGACTCGGGTACACTGAAGCTTTCTTT.

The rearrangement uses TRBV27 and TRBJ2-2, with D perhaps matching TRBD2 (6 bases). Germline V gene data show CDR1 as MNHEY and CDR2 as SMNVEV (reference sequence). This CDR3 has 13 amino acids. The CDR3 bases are TGTGCTACCCGGGGTAGCGGCACCGGGGAGCTGTTTTTT. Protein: CATRGSGTGELFF.

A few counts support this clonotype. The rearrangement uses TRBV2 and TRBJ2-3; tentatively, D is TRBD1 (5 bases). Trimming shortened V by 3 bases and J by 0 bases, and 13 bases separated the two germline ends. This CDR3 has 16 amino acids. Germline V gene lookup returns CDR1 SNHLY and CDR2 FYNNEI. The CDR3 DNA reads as TGTGCCAGCAGTGACAAGGGGCTGCCGAGCACAGATACGCAGTATTTT. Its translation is CASSDKGLPSTDTQYF.

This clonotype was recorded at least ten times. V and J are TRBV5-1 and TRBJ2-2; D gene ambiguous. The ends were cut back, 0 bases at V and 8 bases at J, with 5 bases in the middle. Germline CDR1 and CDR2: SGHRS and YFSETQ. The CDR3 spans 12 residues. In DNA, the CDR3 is TGCGCCAGCAGCTTGGAGGCGGGGGAGCTGTTTTTT. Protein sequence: CASSLEAGELFF.

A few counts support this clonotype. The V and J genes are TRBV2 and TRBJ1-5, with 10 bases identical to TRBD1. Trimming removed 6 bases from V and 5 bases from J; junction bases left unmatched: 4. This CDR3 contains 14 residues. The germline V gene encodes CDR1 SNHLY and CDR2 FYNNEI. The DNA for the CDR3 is TGTGCCAGCAGGGGGACAGGGGCGGATCAGCCCCAGCATTTT. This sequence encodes CASRGTGADQPQHF.

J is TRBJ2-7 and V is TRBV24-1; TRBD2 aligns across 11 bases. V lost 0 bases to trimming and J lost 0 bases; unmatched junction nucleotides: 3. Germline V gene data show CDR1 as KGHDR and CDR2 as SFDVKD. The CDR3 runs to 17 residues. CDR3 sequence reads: CATSDLCGTSGSYEQYF. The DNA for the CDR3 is TGTGCCACCAGTGATTTGTGCGGGACTAGCGGCTCCTACGAGCAGTACTTC.

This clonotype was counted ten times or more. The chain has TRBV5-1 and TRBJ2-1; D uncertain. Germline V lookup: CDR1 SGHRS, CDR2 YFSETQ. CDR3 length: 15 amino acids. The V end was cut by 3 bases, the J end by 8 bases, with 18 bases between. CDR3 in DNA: TGCGCCAGCAGCTCGGGTCCGAATCTTTATGATGAGCAGTTCTTC. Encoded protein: CASSSGPNLYDEQFF. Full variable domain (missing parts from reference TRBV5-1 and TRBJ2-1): KAGVTQTPRYLIKTRGQQVTLSCSPISGHRSVSWYQQTPGQGLQFLFEYFSETQRNKGNFPGRFSGRQFSNSRSEMNVSTLELGDSALYLCASSSGPNLYDEQFFGPGTRLTVL.

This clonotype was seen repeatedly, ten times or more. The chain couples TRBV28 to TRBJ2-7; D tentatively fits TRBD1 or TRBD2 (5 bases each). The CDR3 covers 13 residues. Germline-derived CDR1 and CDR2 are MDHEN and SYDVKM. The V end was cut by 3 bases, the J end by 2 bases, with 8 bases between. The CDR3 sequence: CASSFEGPYEQYF. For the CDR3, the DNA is TGTGCCAGCAGTTTTGAGGGACCCTACGAGCAGTACTTC.

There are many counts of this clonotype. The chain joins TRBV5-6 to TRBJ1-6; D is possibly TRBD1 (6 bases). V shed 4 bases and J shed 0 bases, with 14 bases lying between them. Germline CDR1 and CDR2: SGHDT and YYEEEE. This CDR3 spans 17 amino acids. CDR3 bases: TGTGCCAGCAGCCCGACCCAGGGGAGCTCCTATAATTCACCCCTCCACTTT. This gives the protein CASSPTQGSSYNSPLHF.

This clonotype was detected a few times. The CDR3 DNA reads as TGTGCCAGCAGCTTGGGCCAGGTCGGCAATGGCTACACCTTC. Encoded protein: CASSLGQVGNGYTF. This chain links TRBV5-5 with TRBJ1-2; the D is unclear. Germline V gene data show CDR1 as SGHKS and CDR2 as YYEKEE (reference sequence). The CDR3 length is 14 residues. V lost 0 bases, J lost 6 bases, and 12 bases lay in between. Full variable domain (remainder filled in from reference TRBV5-5 and TRBJ1-2): DAGVTQSPTHLIKTRGQQVTLRCSPISGHKSVSWYQQVLGQGPQFIFQYYEKEERGRGNFPDRFSARQFPNYSSELNVNALLLGDSALYLCASSLGQVGNGYTFGSGTRLTVV.

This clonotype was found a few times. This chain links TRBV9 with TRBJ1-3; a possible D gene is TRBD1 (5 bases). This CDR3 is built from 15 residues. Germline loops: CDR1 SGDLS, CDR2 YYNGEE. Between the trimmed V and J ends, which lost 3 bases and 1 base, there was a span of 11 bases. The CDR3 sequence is CASSGGDSSGNTIYF. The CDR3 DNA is TGTGCCAGCAGCGGTGGAGACAGTTCTGGAAACACCATATATTTT.

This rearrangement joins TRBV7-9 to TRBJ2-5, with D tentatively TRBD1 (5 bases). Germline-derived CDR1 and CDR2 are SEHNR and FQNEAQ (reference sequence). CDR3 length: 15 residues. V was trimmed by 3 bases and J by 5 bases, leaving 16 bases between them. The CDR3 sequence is CASSLGGATAETQYF. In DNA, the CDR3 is TGTGCCAGCAGCTTGGGTGGGGCCACGGCGGAGACCCAGTACTTC.

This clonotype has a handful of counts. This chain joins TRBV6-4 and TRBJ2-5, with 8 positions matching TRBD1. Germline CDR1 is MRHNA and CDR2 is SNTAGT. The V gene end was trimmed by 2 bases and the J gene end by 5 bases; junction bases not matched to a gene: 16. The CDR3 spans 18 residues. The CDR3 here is CASSDPDRAINEEETQYF. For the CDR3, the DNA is TGTGCCAGCAGTGACCCGGACAGGGCCATCAATGAGGAGGAGACCCAGTACTTC.

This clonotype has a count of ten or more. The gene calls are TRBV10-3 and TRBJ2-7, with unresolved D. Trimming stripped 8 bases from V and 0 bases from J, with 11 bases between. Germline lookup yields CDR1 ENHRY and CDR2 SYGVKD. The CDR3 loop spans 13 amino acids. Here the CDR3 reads CAIANAGSYEQYF. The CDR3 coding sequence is TGTGCCATCGCCAACGCCGGCTCCTACGAGCAGTACTTC.

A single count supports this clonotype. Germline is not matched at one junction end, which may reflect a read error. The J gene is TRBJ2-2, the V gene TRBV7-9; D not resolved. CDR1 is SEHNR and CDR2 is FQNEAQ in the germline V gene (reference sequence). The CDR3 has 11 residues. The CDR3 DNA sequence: TGTGCCAGCATCTTAGTTCGGGAGCTGTTTTTT. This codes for CASILVRELFF.

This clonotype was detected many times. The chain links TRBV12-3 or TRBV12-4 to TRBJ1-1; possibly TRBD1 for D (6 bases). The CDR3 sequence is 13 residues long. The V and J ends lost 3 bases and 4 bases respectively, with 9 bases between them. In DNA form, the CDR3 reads TGTGCCAGCAGTTTTTTACAGGGCACTGAAGCTTTCTTT. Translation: CASSFLQGTEAFF.